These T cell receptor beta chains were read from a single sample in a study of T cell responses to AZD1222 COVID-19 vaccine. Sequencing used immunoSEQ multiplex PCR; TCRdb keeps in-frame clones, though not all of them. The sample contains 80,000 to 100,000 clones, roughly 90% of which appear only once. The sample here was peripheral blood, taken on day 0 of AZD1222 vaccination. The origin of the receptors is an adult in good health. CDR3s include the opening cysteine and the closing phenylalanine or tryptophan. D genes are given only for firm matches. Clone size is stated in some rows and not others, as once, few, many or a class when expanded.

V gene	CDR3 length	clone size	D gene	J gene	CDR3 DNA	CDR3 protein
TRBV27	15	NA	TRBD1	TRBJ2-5	TGTGCCAGCAGTCCCCTACAGGGGAGCGAAGAGACCCAGTACTTC	CASSPLQGSEETQYF
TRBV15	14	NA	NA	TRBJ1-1	TGTGCCACCAGCAGAGACATCTTGAACACTGAAGCTTTCTTT	CATSRDILNTEAFF
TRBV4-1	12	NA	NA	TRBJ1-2	TGCGCCAGCAGCCAAGATCTTTATGGCTACACCTTC	CASSQDLYGYTF
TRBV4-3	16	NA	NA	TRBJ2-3	TGCGCCAGCAGCCAAACCGGGACTTCAAGCACAGATACGCAGTATTTT	CASSQTGTSSTDTQYF
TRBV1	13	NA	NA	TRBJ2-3	TGCACCAGCAGCCCCAAAAGAGCTATATTCAGGTATTTT	CTSSPKRAIFRYF
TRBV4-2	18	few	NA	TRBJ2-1	TGTGCCAGCAGCCCCCGAGGTACAGAAGGGTTCTCCTACAATGAGCAGTTCTTC	CASSPRGTEGFSYNEQFF
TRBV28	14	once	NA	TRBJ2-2	TGTGCCAGCAGTTTAGAGGGGAACACCGGGGAGCTGTTTTTT	CASSLEGNTGELFF
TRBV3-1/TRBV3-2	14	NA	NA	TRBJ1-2	TGTGCCAGCAGCCAAGTCCCGGAGGACTATGGCTACACCTTC	CASSQVPEDYGYTF
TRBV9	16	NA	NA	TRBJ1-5	TGTGCCAGCAGCGTAGGAGCCACAGGGATCAATCAGCCCCAGCATTTT	CASSVGATGINQPQHF
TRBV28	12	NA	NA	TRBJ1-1	TGTGCCTCCCAGGAGGGGCCCGTCGAAGCTTTCTTT	CASQEGPVEAFF
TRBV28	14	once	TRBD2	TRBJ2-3	TGTGCCAGCAGTTTAGTCAGCGGGAGGGATACGCAGTATTTT	CASSLVSGRDTQYF
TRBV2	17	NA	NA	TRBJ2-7	TGTGCCAGCAAGCAACATCTGATATTTACCGAAAGGTACGAGCAGTACTTC	CASKQHLIFTERYEQYF
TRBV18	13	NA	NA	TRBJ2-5	TGTGCCAGCTCATACAACTACCAAGAGACCCAGTACTTC	CASSYNYQETQYF
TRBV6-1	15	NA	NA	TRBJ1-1	TGTGCCAGCAGTGAACGGGCATCGTGGAACACTGAAGCTTTCTTT	CASSERASWNTEAFF
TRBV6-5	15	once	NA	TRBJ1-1	TGTGCCAGCACATCCACGGGGATTTTGAACACTGAAGCTTTCTTT	CASTSTGILNTEAFF
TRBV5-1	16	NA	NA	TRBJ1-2	TGCGCCAGCAGCTTGGGGGGAAGCGGGGCCGCTTATGGCTACACCTTC	CASSLGGSGAAYGYTF
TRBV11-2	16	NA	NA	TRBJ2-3	TGTGCCAGCAGCCCTTTTTGGGGCCCCCGCGCAGATACGCAGTATTTT	CASSPFWGPRADTQYF
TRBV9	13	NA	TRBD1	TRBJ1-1	TGTGCCAGCAGCGTAGGAGGGGGCTCTGAAGCTTTCTTT	CASSVGGGSEAFF
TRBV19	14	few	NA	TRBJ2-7	TGTGCCAGTAGTATTACGGACTTCTCGACCGAGCAGTACTTC	CASSITDFSTEQYF
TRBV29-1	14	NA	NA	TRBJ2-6	TGCAGCGCAGGTGGGGGGTCCGGGGCCAACGTCCTGACTTTC	CSAGGGSGANVLTF
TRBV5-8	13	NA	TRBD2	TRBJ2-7	TGTGCCAGCAGCGGAGGACTAGCGGGAGAAGAGTACTTC	CASSGGLAGEEYF
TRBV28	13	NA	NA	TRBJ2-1	TGTGCCAGCAGTTTAGGGACCTACAATGAGCAGTTCTTC	CASSLGTYNEQFF
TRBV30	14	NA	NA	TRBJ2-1	TGTGCCTGGAGCCAAGGACGCTTGGGGGATGAGCAGTTCTTC	CAWSQGRLGDEQFF
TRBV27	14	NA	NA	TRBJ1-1	TGTGCCAGCAGTTCACCCCATATGAACACTGAAGCTTTCTTT	CASSSPHMNTEAFF
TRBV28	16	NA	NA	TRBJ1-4	TGTGCCAGCAGTTTATTCAGGGGCACAACTAATGAAAAACTGTTTTTT	CASSLFRGTTNEKLFF
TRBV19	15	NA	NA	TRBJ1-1	TGTGCCAGTAGTGGCAGGGTTGGAAAGGACACTGAAGCTTTCTTT	CASSGRVGKDTEAFF
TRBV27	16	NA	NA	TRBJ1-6	TGTGCCAGCAGTTTTAAGGGGATCTCCTATAATTCACCCCTCCACTTT	CASSFKGISYNSPLHF
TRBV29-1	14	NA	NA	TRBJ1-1	TGCAGCGTTGCGGGGGGCGCCAGGAGGGTTGAAGCTTTCTTT	CSVAGGARRVEAFF
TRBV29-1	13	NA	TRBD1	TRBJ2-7	TGCAGCGCCTCCCGGGACAGTGCCTACGAGCAGTACTTC	CSASRDSAYEQYF
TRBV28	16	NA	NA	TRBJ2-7	TGTGCCAGCAGCCTTAGGTTCCCGGGCTTGACCTACGAGCAGTACTTC	CASSLRFPGLTYEQYF
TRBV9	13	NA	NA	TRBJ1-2	TGTGCCAGCAGCGTAGACGGACTTGGGGGCTACACCTTC	CASSVDGLGGYTF
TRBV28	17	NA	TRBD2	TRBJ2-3	TGTGCCAGCAGTTTATACCTAGCGGGGGACAGCACAGATACGCAGTATTTT	CASSLYLAGDSTDTQYF
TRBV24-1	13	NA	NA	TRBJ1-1	TGTGCCACCAGTGATCTCAGTGGGGGTGAAGCTTTCTTT	CATSDLSGGEAFF
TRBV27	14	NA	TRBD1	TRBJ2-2	TGTGCCAGCAGGGGACAGGGGCTCACCGGGGAGCTGTTTTTT	CASRGQGLTGELFF
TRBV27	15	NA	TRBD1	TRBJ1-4	TGTGCCAGCAGACCAGGGGGACGGGGTAATGAAAAACTGTTTTTT	CASRPGGRGNEKLFF
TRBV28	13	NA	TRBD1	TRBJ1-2	TGTGCCAGCAGAACTGACAGGGCAGGCGGCTACACCTTC	CASRTDRAGGYTF
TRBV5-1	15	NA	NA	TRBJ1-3	TGCGCCAGCAGCTTGGACACTTACTCTGGAAACACCATATATTTT	CASSLDTYSGNTIYF
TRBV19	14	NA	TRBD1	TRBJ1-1	TGTGCCAGTAGTAACAGGGGAGAGGGCACTGAAGCTTTCTTT	CASSNRGEGTEAFF
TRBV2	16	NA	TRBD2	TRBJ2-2	TGTGCCCGAGGGGCTAGCGGGAGGATTAAGACCGGGGAGCTGTTTTTT	CARGASGRIKTGELFF
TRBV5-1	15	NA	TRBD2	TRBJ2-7	TGCGCCAGCAGCCCGACTAGCGGGAGTCTCTACGAGCAGTACTTC	CASSPTSGSLYEQYF
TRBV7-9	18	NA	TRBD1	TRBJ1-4	TGTGCCAGCAGCTTAGAACCCGGGACAGGGACCGTAATTGAAAAACTGTTTTTT	CASSLEPGTGTVIEKLFF
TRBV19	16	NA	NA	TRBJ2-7	TGTGCCAGTAGTAAGTGGGCTGGGGCAGGGCGATACGAGCAGTACTTC	CASSKWAGAGRYEQYF
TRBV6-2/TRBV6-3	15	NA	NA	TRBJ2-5	TGTGCCAGCAGTGATACCCAGGGGACGGGGGAGACCCAGTACTTC	CASSDTQGTGETQYF
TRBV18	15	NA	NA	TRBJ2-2	TGTGCCAGCTCACCGCTGGACCAGAACACCGGGGAGCTGTTTTTT	CASSPLDQNTGELFF
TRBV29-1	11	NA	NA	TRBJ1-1	TGCAGCGGCAGGGTAGGTACTGAAGCTTTCTTT	CSGRVGTEAFF
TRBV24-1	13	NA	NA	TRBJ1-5	TGTGCCACCAGTGGCGGTAGCAATCAGCCCCAGCATTTT	CATSGGSNQPQHF
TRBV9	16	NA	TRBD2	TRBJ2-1	TGTGCCAGCAGCCTATTCAGCGGGAGGGCCCAAAATGAGCAGTTCTTC	CASSLFSGRAQNEQFF
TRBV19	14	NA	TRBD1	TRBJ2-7	TGTGCCAGTAGTATACGGGACAGGGCCTACGAGCAGTACTTC	CASSIRDRAYEQYF
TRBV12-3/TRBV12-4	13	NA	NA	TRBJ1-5	TGTGCCAGCACCTCACAGGGTGATCAGCCCCAGCATTTT	CASTSQGDQPQHF
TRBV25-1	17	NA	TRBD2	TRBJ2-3	TGTGCCAGCAGTGCAACCAGAACGGGACTACCCACAGATACGCAGTATTTT	CASSATRTGLPTDTQYF
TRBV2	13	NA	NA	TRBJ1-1	TGTGCCAGCAGCCGCGAGGGGGGAACTGAAGCTTTCTTT	CASSREGGTEAFF
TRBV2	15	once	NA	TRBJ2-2	TGTGCCAGCAGTGTACAGGGCTGGGCCACCGGGGAGCTGTTTTTT	CASSVQGWATGELFF
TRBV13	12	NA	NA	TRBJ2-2	TGTGCCAGCAGCCCTTTTGCCGGGGAGCTGTTTTTT	CASSPFAGELFF
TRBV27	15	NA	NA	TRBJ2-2	TGTGCCAGCAGTTTACTCTCGGATAACACCGGGGAGCTGTTTTTT	CASSLLSDNTGELFF
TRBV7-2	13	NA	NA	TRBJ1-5	TGTGCCAGCAGCTATAGGGGGGATCAGCCCCAGCATTTT	CASSYRGDQPQHF